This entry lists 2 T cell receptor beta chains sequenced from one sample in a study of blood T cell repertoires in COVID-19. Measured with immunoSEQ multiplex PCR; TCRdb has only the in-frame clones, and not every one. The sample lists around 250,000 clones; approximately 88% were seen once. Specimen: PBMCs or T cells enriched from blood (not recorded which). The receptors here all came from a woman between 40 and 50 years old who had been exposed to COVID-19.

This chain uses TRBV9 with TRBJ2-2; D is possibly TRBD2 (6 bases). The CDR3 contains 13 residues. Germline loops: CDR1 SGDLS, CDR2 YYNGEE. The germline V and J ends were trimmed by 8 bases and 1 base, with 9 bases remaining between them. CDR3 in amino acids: CASARGNTGELFF. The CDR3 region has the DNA TGTGCCAGTGCGCGGGGGAACACCGGGGAGCTGTTTTTT.

CDR3 region: CASSPDAGNYGYTF. The CDR3 DNA reads TGTGCCAGCTCACCCGACGCGGGTAACTATGGCTACACCTTC. This chain connects TRBV18 to TRBJ1-2; D call uncertain. The germline CDR1 and CDR2 sequences are KGHSH and LQKENI. The CDR3 is made up of 14 amino acids. The V gene lost 3 bases and the J gene lost 1 base, with 9 bases spanning the gap.